The clone carrying this T cell receptor beta chain was detected many times. Its antigen is undetermined. These data originate in a study of regulatory T cells in long-lasting Graves disease. Study-wide findings and caveats: Those with persistent disease had in common more public clonotypes (about 3,000) than new patients (roughly 930).

Time point: newly diagnosed GD, antithyroid drugs for less than 3 months. PBMC RNA was the source of the TCR library. Arm-PCR of CDR3 regions and iRepertoire HTBI primers were the basis on which TCR beta libraries were built. One entry per CDR3 protein, called by TCRdb with MiXCR from the multiplex PCR reads. The sample has 500,000 to 700,000 distinct CDR3 sequences, about 15% seen once. The same sample was also studied in work on T cells in Graves' hyperthyroidism and ophthalmopathy. That publication notes: Most clonotypes that expanded in the thyroid above 0.001 also showed up in blood.

Material: peripheral blood mononuclear cells (PBMCs), obtained at new diagnosis, from a patient treated with antithyroid drugs. The sequence was obtained from a woman under 40 with Graves disease.

The CDR3: CSVESGGTEAFF. The CDR3, as DNA: TGCAGCGTTGAGTCAGGGGGCACTGAAGCTTTCTTT. The chain has TRBV29-1 and TRBJ1-1, with TRBD1 matching over 7 bases. V gave up 3 bases and J gave up 4 bases; unmatched junction bases: 2. The germline CDR1 and CDR2 sequences are SQVTM and ANQGSEA. This CDR3 spans 12 amino acids. Full variable domain (outside the CDR3, taken from reference TRBV29-1 and TRBJ1-1): SAVISQKPSRDICQRGTSLTIQCQVDSQVTMMFWYRQQPGQSLTLIATANQGSEATYESGFVIDKFPISRPNLTFSTLTVSNMSPEDSSIYLCSVESGGTEAFFGQGTRLTVV.